These T cell receptor beta chains were read from a single sample in a study of blood T cell repertoires in COVID-19. Profiled with immunoSEQ multiplex PCR; TCRdb holds only in-frame clones, not every one. The sample lists 40,000 to 45,000 clones; approximately 90% were seen once. The sample consisted of peripheral blood. These receptors all stem from a human donor in a cohort sampled during active COVID-19. Both conserved end residues are part of each CDR3. Fields, in order: D gene, J gene, clone size, V gene, CDR3 protein, CDR3 DNA. D genes are given only for firm matches. Clone sizes are given selectively: once, few, many, or a class where the clone is expanded.

-,TRBJ1-2,-,TRBV6-5,CASSAGASYGYTF,TGTGCCAGCAGCGCAGGGGCAAGCTATGGCTACACCTTC
TRBD1,TRBJ1-2,-,TRBV10-3,CAISEKQGNYGYTF,TGTGCCATCAGTGAGAAACAGGGGAACTATGGCTACACCTTC
TRBD1,TRBJ2-7,-,TRBV15,CATSRDPQGRYEQYF,TGTGCCACCAGCAGAGATCCACAGGGGCGCTACGAGCAGTACTTC
-,TRBJ1-2,-,TRBV7-2,CASSFYRDTGGYTF,TGTGCCAGCAGCTTCTACCGGGACACAGGGGGCTACACCTTC
TRBD1,TRBJ1-1,few,TRBV4-1,CASSPTPTTGGIAEAFF,TGCGCCAGCAGCCCCACACCCACGACAGGGGGAATAGCTGAAGCTTTCTTT
TRBD2,TRBJ2-7,-,TRBV9,CASSVDAGGYEQYF,TGTGCCAGCAGCGTCGACGCGGGGGGGTACGAGCAGTACTTC
TRBD1,TRBJ2-7,once,TRBV6-6,CASSHGGQAREQYF,TGTGCCAGCAGCCACGGGGGACAGGCGAGGGAGCAGTACTTC
-,TRBJ2-5,-,TRBV27,CASSLGSGGWGETQYF,TGTGCCAGCAGTTTAGGGTCTGGGGGGTGGGGGGAGACCCAGTACTTC
-,TRBJ2-7,-,TRBV6-5,CASTTTRGAYEQYF,TGTGCCAGCACCACGACTAGAGGGGCCTACGAGCAGTACTTC
-,TRBJ2-2,-,TRBV5-1,CASSLRRGSNTGELFF,TGCGCCAGCAGCTTGAGGAGGGGATCTAACACCGGGGAGCTGTTTTTT
-,TRBJ2-7,-,TRBV18,CASSPPSGVSYEQYF,TGTGCCAGCTCACCACCTTCCGGGGTCTCCTACGAGCAGTACTTC
TRBD1,TRBJ1-2,once,TRBV18,CASSLRDRFYGYTF,TGTGCCAGCTCACTCCGGGACAGGTTCTATGGCTACACCTTC
TRBD2,TRBJ2-7,-,TRBV10-3,CAISESNSGANYEQYF,TGTGCCATCAGTGAGTCGAATAGCGGGGCAAACTACGAGCAGTACTTC
-,TRBJ2-1,-,TRBV2,CASSEVAGARNEQFF,TGTGCCAGCAGTGAGGTGGCGGGGGCTAGAAATGAGCAGTTCTTC
TRBD2,TRBJ2-3,-,TRBV9,CASSVASGVTDTQYF,TGTGCCAGCAGCGTAGCTAGCGGGGTGACAGATACGCAGTATTTT
-,TRBJ1-2,-,TRBV27,CASSLQGDGYTF,TGTGCCAGCAGTTTACAGGGTGATGGCTACACCTTC
TRBD1,TRBJ2-2,-,TRBV2,CASSEFEQGAGAGELFF,TGTGCCAGCAGTGAATTTGAACAGGGGGCCGGAGCCGGGGAGCTGTTTTTT
TRBD1,TRBJ2-5,once,TRBV5-1,CASSSGTGRETQYF,TGCGCCAGCAGCTCTGGGACAGGGAGGGAGACCCAGTACTTC
TRBD2,TRBJ2-5,-,TRBV9,CASSPETLAGGLETQYF,TGTGCCAGCAGCCCCGAGACGTTAGCGGGGGGGCTAGAGACCCAGTACTTC
-,TRBJ1-1,-,TRBV5-4,CASSPSSEAFF,TGTGCCAGCAGCCCCTCCTCTGAAGCTTTCTTT
TRBD1,TRBJ2-1,-,TRBV18,CASSPTGTAIGEQFF,TGTGCCAGCTCACCGACCGGGACAGCCATAGGAGAGCAGTTCTTC
TRBD1,TRBJ2-7,-,TRBV2,CASRVPRTGISYEQYF,TGTGCCAGCAGGGTTCCCCGGACAGGGATCTCCTACGAGCAGTACTTC
-,TRBJ1-2,once,TRBV3-1/TRBV3-2,CASSQRTRGYTF,TGTGCCAGCAGCCAACGTACGAGGGGCTACACCTTC
TRBD1,TRBJ2-7,-,TRBV30,CAWEADRGYGYEQYF,TGTGCCTGGGAGGCCGACAGGGGTTATGGCTACGAGCAGTACTTC
-,TRBJ1-4,-,TRBV4-1,CASSQGGQVNEKLFF,TGCGCCAGCAGCCAGGGGGGTCAGGTTAATGAAAAACTGTTTTTT
TRBD1,TRBJ2-7,-,TRBV6-5,CASRDRVSYEQYF,TGTGCCAGCAGGGACAGGGTAAGCTACGAGCAGTACTTC
-,TRBJ2-4,-,TRBV4-1,CASSQVTSIAKNIQYF,TGCGCCAGCAGCCAAGTAACTAGCATAGCCAAAAACATTCAGTACTTC
TRBD1,TRBJ2-2,-,TRBV6-2/TRBV6-3,CASSPRGSGELFF,TGTGCCAGCAGTCCCAGGGGGTCGGGGGAGCTGTTTTTT
-,TRBJ1-4,-,TRBV21-1,CASSKGGLDEKLFF,TGTGCCAGCAGCAAGGGGGGGCTCGATGAAAAACTGTTTTTT
-,TRBJ2-1,-,TRBV19,CASSIDRGNPGEQFF,TGTGCCAGTAGTATAGATCGTGGGAACCCGGGGGAGCAGTTCTTC
-,TRBJ1-5,once,TRBV3-1/TRBV3-2,CASSQSDYSNQPQHF,TGTGCCAGCAGCCAGAGCGATTATAGCAATCAGCCCCAGCATTTT
TRBD1,TRBJ1-1,once,TRBV7-8,CAGGQGLGTEAFF,TGTGCCGGAGGACAGGGGCTAGGCACTGAAGCTTTCTTT
TRBD2,TRBJ2-7,-,TRBV29-1,CSVEVGTSGYEQYF,TGCAGCGTTGAAGTCGGGACTAGCGGTTACGAGCAGTACTTC
TRBD1,TRBJ1-4,-,TRBV7-8,CASSLNGQGGEKLFF,TGTGCCAGCAGCTTAAACGGACAGGGTGGTGAAAAACTGTTTTTT
-,TRBJ2-7,-,TRBV6-5,CASSYSRGYEQYF,TGTGCCAGCAGTTACTCGAGAGGATACGAGCAGTACTTC
-,TRBJ2-2,-,TRBV7-3,CASSPDRNTGELFF,TGTGCCAGCAGCCCCGACAGAAACACCGGGGAGCTGTTTTTT
-,TRBJ1-4,-,TRBV6-5,CASSYNGNGEKLFF,TGTGCCAGCAGTTACAACGGGAATGGCGAAAAACTGTTTTTT
TRBD1,TRBJ2-1,-,TRBV19,CASSLSGTGNNEQFF,TGTGCCAGTAGTCTCTCCGGGACAGGGAACAATGAGCAGTTCTTC
-,TRBJ2-1,once,TRBV7-6,CASSSLLTGTLYSYNEQFF,TGTGCCAGCAGCTCCTTATTAACCGGGACTCTTTACTCCTACAATGAGCAGTTCTTC
-,TRBJ2-4,-,TRBV6-1,CASSEFEGASIQYF,TGTGCCAGCAGTGAATTTGAAGGGGCGAGCATTCAGTACTTC
TRBD1,TRBJ1-5,few,TRBV30,CAWSPGGSTVYQPQHF,TGTGCCTGGAGCCCAGGGGGATCGACAGTATATCAGCCCCAGCATTTT
-,TRBJ1-5,-,TRBV21-1,CASSKARVSNQPQHF,TGTGCCAGCAGCAAAGCGAGGGTGAGCAATCAGCCCCAGCATTTT
-,TRBJ2-7,-,TRBV19,CASSIRQYYEQYF,TGTGCCAGTAGTATCCGACAGTACTACGAGCAGTACTTC
TRBD1,TRBJ2-5,-,TRBV5-1,CASSYRDRGFQETQYF,TGCGCCAGCAGCTACCGGGACAGGGGTTTTCAAGAGACCCAGTACTTC
TRBD1,TRBJ2-2,-,TRBV19,CASTQDRGESGELFF,TGTGCCAGTACTCAGGACAGGGGGGAAAGTGGGGAGCTGTTTTTT
-,TRBJ2-1,-,TRBV9,CASNSGENEQFF,TGTGCCAGCAACTCGGGAGAGAATGAGCAGTTCTTC
-,TRBJ2-5,-,TRBV10-3,CAISGQRDSLETQYF,TGTGCCATCAGTGGGCAGAGGGATTCCTTAGAGACCCAGTACTTC
-,TRBJ2-7,-,TRBV10-2,CASRAEVNSYEQYF,TGCGCCAGCAGAGCGGAGGTTAACTCCTACGAGCAGTACTTC
TRBD1,TRBJ1-1,-,TRBV10-3,CAISAPGTAGYEAFF,TGTGCCATCAGTGCCCCCGGGACAGCGGGCTATGAAGCTTTCTTT
TRBD1,TRBJ1-2,-,TRBV5-1,CASSTGQGAYGYTF,TGCGCCAGCAGCACCGGACAGGGGGCCTATGGCTACACCTTC
-,TRBJ1-2,-,TRBV7-2,CASSSHGNRARGYTF,TGTGCCAGCAGCTCCCATGGAAACAGGGCCAGGGGCTACACCTTC
-,TRBJ2-7,-,TRBV6-5,CATSRQGTYEQYF,TGTGCCACCTCTAGGCAGGGTACCTACGAGCAGTACTTC
-,TRBJ1-5,few,TRBV28,CASSPPLLGRDHSNQPQHF,TGTGCCAGCAGTCCGCCTTTGTTGGGCAGGGATCATAGCAATCAGCCCCAGCATTTT